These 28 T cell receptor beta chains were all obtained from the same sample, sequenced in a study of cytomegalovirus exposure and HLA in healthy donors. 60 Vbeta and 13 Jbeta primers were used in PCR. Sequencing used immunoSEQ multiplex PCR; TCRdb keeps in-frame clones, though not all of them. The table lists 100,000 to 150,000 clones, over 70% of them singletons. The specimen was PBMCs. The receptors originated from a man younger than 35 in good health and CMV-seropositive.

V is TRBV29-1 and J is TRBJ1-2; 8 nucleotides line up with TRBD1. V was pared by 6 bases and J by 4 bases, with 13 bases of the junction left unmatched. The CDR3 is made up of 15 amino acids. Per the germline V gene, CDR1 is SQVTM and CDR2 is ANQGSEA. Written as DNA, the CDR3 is TGCAGCGTCCCCCCGACAGGGGAAGCACTCTATGGCTACACCTTC. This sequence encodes CSVPPTGEALYGYTF.

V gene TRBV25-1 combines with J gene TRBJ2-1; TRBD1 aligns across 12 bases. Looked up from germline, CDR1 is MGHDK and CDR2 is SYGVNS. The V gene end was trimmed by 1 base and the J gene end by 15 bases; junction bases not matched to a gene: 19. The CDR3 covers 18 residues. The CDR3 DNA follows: TGTGCCAGCAGTGAATCGGGGACAGGGGGCATGGGAGCCCTTAGTAGGTTCTTC. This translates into CASSESGTGGMGALSRFF.

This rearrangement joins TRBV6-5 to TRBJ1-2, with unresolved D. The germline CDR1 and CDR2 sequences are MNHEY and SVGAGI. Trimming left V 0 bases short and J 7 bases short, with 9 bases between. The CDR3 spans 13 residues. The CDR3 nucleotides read TGTGCCAGCAGTTACTCGATGCTTAGTGGCTACACCTTC. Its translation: CASSYSMLSGYTF.

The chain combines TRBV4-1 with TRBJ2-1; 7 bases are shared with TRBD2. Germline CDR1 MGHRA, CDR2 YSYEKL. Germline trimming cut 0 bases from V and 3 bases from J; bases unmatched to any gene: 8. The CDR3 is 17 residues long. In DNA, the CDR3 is TGCGCCAGCAGCCAAGAACGCTCTAGCGGCCTCTACAATGAGCAGTTCTTC. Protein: CASSQERSSGLYNEQFF.

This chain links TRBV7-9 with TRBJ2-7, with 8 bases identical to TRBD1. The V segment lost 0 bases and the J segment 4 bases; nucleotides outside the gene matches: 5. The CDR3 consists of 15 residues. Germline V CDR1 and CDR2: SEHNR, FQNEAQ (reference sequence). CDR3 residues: CASSLAAGGIYEQYF. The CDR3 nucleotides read TGTGCCAGCAGCTTAGCGGCAGGGGGCATTTACGAGCAGTACTTC.

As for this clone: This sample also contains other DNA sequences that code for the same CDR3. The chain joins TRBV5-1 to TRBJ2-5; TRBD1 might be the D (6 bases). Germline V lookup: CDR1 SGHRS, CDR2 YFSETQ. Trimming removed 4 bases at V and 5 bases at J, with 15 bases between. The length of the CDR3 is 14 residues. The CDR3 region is CASSLTGGVETQYF. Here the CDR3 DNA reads TGCGCCAGCAGCCTGACAGGAGGTGTGGAGACCCAGTACTTC.

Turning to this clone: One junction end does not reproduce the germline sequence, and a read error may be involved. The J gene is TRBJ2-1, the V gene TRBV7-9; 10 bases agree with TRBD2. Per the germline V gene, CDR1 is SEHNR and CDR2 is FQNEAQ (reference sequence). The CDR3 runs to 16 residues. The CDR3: CSSSLRLAGGGDEQFF. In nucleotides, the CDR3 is TGTTCCAGCAGCTTAAGACTAGCGGGCGGAGGCGATGAGCAGTTCTTC.

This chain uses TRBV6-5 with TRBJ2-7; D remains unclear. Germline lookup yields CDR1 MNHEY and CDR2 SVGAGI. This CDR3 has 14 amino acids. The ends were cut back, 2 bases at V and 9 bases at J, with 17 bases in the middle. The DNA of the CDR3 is TGTGCCAGCAGTTACGGCGCTATAGCTGATCGGCAGTACTTC. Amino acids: CASSYGAIADRQYF.

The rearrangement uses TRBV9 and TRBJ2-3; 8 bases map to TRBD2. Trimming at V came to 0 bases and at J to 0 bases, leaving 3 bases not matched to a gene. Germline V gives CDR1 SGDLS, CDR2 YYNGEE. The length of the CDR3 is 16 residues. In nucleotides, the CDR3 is TGTGCCAGCAGCGTAGGGCGGGGGGAAAGCACAGATACGCAGTATTTT. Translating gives CASSVGRGESTDTQYF. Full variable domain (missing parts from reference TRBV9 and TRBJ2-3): DSGVTQTPKHLITATGQRVTLRCSPRSGDLSVYWYQQSLDQGLQFLIQYYNGEERAKGNILERFSAQQFPDLHSELNLSSLELGDSALYFCASSVGRGESTDTQYFGPGTRLTVL.

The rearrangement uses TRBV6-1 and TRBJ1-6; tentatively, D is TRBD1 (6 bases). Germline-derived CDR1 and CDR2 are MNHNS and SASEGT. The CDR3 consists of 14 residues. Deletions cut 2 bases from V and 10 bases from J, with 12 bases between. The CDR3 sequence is CASSELGGASPLHF. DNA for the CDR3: TGTGCCAGCAGTGAACTAGGGGGGGCCTCACCCCTCCACTTT.

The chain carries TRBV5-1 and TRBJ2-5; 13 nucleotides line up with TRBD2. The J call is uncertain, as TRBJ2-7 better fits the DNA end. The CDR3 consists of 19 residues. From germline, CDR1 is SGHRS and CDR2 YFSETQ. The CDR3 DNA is TGCGCCAGCAGCGCCATCAGCGGGACTAGCGGGGCGAGCTCCTACGAGCAGTACTTC. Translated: CASSAISGTSGASSYEQYF.

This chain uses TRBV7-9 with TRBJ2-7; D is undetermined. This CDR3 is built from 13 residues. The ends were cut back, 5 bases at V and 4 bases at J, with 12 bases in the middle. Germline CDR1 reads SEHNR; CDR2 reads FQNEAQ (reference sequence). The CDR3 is CASSAAGSYEQYF. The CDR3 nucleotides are TGTGCCAGCAGCGCAGCCGGGTCTTACGAGCAGTACTTC.

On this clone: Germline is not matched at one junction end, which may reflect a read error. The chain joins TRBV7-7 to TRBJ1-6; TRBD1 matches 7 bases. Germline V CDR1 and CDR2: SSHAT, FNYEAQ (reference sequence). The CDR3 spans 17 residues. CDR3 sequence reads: CASSLGTVDNGDSPPHF. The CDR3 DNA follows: TGTGCTAGCAGCTTAGGGACAGTCGACAATGGTGATTCACCCCCCCACTTT.

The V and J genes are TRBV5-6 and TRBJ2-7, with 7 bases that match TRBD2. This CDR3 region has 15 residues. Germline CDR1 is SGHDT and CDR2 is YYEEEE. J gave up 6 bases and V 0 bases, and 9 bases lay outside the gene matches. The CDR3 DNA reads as TGTGCCAGCAGCTTGGTGAGAGTCGGGGGGTCCGAGCAGTACTTC. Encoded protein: CASSLVRVGGSEQYF.

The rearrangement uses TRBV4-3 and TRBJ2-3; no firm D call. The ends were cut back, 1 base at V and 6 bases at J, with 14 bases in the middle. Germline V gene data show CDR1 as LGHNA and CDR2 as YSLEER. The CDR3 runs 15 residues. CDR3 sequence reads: CASSQGGEEIDTQYF. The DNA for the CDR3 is TGCGCCAGCAGCCAAGGAGGAGAGGAGATCGATACGCAGTATTTT.

The CDR3 bases are TGTGCCAGCAGTGAAAATAGAGAACAGGGGATCCGGTTCTTC. It is translated as CASSENREQGIRFF. The chain uses TRBV6-1 and TRBJ2-1, with 7 bases aligning to TRBD1. The ends lost 2 bases at V and 15 bases at J; junction bases unmatched: 13. Germline V gives CDR1 MNHNS, CDR2 SASEGT. There are 14 residues in the CDR3.

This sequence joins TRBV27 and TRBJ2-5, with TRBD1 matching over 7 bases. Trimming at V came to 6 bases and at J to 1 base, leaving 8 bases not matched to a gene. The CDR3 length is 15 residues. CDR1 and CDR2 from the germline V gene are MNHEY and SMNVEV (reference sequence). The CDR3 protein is CASSRDAGGQETQYF. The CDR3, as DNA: TGTGCCAGCAGCCGAGATGCAGGGGGCCAAGAGACCCAGTACTTC.

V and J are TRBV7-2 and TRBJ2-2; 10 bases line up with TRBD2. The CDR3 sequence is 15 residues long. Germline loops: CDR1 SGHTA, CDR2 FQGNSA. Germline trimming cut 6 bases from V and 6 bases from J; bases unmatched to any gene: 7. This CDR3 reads CASSRSGGAAGELFF. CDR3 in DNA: TGTGCCAGCAGTAGAAGCGGGGGGGCGGCCGGGGAGCTGTTTTTT.

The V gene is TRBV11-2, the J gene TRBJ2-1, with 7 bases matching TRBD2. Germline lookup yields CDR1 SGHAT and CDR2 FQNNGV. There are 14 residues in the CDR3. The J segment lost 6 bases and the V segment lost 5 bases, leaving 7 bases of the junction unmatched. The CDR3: CASSPGGGFNEQFF. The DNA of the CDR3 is TGTGCCAGCAGCCCTGGGGGAGGGTTCAATGAGCAGTTCTTC.

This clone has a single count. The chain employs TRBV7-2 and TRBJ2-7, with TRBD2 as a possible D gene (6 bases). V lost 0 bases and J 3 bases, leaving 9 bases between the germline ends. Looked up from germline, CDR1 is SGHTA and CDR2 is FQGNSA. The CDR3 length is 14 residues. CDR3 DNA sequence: TGTGCCAGCAGCTTAGCCGGGACTCACTACGAGCAGTACTTC. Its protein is CASSLAGTHYEQYF.

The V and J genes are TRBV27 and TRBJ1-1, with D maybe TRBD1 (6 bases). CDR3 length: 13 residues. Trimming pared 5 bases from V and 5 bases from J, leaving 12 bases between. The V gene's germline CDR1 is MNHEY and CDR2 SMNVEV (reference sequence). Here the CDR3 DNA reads TGTGCCAGCAGTGCAGGGGTAAGGACTGAAGCTTTCTTT. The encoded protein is CASSAGVRTEAFF.

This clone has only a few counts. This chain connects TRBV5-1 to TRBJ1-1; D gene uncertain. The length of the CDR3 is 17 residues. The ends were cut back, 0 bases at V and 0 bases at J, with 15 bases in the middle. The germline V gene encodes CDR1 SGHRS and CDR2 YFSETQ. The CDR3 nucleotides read TGCGCCAGCAGCTTGGGGATTCGGGTCGGGGTGAACACTGAAGCTTTCTTT. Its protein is CASSLGIRVGVNTEAFF.

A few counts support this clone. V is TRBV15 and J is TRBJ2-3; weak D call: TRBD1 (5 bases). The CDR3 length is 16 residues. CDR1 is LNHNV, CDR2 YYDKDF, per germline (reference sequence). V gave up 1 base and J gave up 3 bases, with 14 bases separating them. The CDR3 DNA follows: TGTGCCACCAGCAGAGTCACAGGTTCTCGGACAGATACGCAGTATTTT. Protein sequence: CATSRVTGSRTDTQYF.

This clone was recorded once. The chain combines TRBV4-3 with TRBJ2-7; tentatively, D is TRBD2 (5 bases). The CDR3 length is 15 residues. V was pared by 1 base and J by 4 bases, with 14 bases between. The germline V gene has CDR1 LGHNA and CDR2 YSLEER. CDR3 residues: CASSQVGLQAYEQYF. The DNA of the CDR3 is TGCGCCAGCAGCCAAGTAGGACTGCAGGCATACGAGCAGTACTTC.

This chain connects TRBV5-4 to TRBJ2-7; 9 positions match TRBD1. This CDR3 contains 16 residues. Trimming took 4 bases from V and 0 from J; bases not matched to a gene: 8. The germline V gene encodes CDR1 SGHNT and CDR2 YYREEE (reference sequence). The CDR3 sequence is CASSPGQGTYSYEQYF. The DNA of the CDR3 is TGTGCCAGCAGCCCGGGACAGGGCACGTACTCCTACGAGCAGTACTTC.

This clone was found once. CDR3 in amino acids: CASSSGLAGYTDTQYF. For the CDR3, the DNA is TGTGCCAGCAGCTCCGGACTAGCGGGATACACAGATACGCAGTATTTT. The V and J genes are TRBV7-6 and TRBJ2-3; 12 positions agree with TRBD2. The germline V gene encodes CDR1 SGHVS and CDR2 FNYEAQ. The CDR3 consists of 16 residues. With V trimmed by 4 bases and J by 2 bases, 4 bases remained unmatched. The entire variable domain, with the rest obtained from reference TRBV7-6 and TRBJ2-3, is as follows: GAGVSQSPRYKVTKRGQDVALRCDPISGHVSLYWYRQALGQGPEFLTYFNYEAQQDKSGLPNDRFSAERPEGSISTLTIQRTEQRDSAMYRCASSSGLAGYTDTQYFGPGTRLTVL.

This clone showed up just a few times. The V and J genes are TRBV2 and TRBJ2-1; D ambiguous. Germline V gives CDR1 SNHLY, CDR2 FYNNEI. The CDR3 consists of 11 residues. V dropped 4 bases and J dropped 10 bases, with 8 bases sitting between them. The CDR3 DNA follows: TGTGCCAGCAGTGTTAGAGCGGAGCAGTTCTTC. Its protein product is CASSVRAEQFF.

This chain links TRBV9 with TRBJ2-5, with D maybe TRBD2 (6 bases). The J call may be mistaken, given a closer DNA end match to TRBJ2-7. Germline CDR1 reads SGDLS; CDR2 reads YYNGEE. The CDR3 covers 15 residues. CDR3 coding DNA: TGTGCCAGCAGCGGACACACGGGACTCGCCTACGAGCAGTACTTC. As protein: CASSGHTGLAYEQYF.